These T cell receptor beta chains were read from a single sample in a study of blood T cell repertoires in COVID-19. The repertoire was sequenced with immunoSEQ multiplex PCR; TCRdb's copy has only in-frame clones and lacks some. The top ten clones hold roughly 4.4% of a sample with 150,000 to 200,000 clones, 85% to 95% of them seen once. The sequenced material came from peripheral blood. The origin of the receptors is a woman in her forties or fifties with acute or convalescent COVID-19. Each CDR3 is given with its conserved first and last residue. A D gene is named only where the DNA matches it firmly. Size values are once, few and many counts, or a class for expanded clones, and some rows have none.

d_call: TRBD1; clone_size: NA; v_call: TRBV28; cdr3_length: 13; j_call: TRBJ1-1; cdr3_aa: CASRDRVLTEAFF; cdr3_nt: TGTGCCAGCCGGGACAGGGTGCTCACTGAAGCTTTCTTT
d_call: TRBD1; clone_size: NA; v_call: TRBV5-1; cdr3_length: 14; j_call: TRBJ1-1; cdr3_aa: CASSADREKAEAFF; cdr3_nt: TGCGCCAGCAGCGCCGACAGGGAAAAGGCTGAAGCTTTCTTT
d_call: TRBD2; clone_size: once; v_call: TRBV6-2/TRBV6-3; cdr3_length: 15; j_call: TRBJ2-1; cdr3_aa: CASSPLAGPYNEQFF; cdr3_nt: TGTGCCAGCAGTCCACTAGCGGGACCCTACAATGAGCAGTTCTTC
d_call: NA; clone_size: NA; v_call: TRBV10-2; cdr3_length: 14; j_call: TRBJ1-1; cdr3_aa: CASRGGSANTEAFF; cdr3_nt: TGCGCCAGCAGAGGAGGGTCAGCGAACACTGAAGCTTTCTTT
d_call: TRBD1; clone_size: NA; v_call: TRBV18; cdr3_length: 16; j_call: TRBJ1-4; cdr3_aa: CASSPRPGGEGEKLFF; cdr3_nt: TGTGCCAGCTCACCAAGGCCAGGGGGCGAAGGGGAAAAACTGTTTTTT
d_call: TRBD1; clone_size: NA; v_call: TRBV30; cdr3_length: 11; j_call: TRBJ1-3; cdr3_aa: CAWATAWGQIF; cdr3_nt: TGTGCCTGGGCTACCGCGTGGGGACAGATTTTT
d_call: NA; clone_size: NA; v_call: TRBV30; cdr3_length: 11; j_call: TRBJ1-1; cdr3_aa: CAWGRYTEAFF; cdr3_nt: TGTGCCTGGGGCCGATACACTGAAGCTTTCTTT
d_call: TRBD2; clone_size: NA; v_call: TRBV6-2/TRBV6-3; cdr3_length: 13; j_call: TRBJ2-1; cdr3_aa: CASSSREGNEQFF; cdr3_nt: TGTGCCAGCAGTTCGCGGGAGGGGAATGAGCAGTTCTTC
d_call: NA; clone_size: NA; v_call: TRBV4-1; cdr3_length: 17; j_call: TRBJ2-6; cdr3_aa: CASSQRGHNSGANVLTF; cdr3_nt: TGCGCCAGCAGCCAAAGAGGACATAACTCTGGGGCCAACGTCCTGACTTTC
d_call: NA; clone_size: NA; v_call: TRBV4-1; cdr3_length: 14; j_call: TRBJ1-5; cdr3_aa: CASSRVGGNQPQHF; cdr3_nt: TGCGCCAGCAGCCGCGTAGGGGGCAATCAGCCCCAGCATTTT
d_call: TRBD1; clone_size: NA; v_call: TRBV7-8; cdr3_length: 17; j_call: TRBJ1-3; cdr3_aa: CASSLAWGTGGRNTIYF; cdr3_nt: TGTGCCAGCAGCTTAGCCTGGGGGACAGGGGGCAGGAACACCATATATTTT
d_call: NA; clone_size: NA; v_call: TRBV13; cdr3_length: 15; j_call: TRBJ2-5; cdr3_aa: CASSLGGPRAETQYF; cdr3_nt: TGTGCCAGCAGCTTAGGAGGTCCCAGGGCGGAGACCCAGTACTTC
d_call: NA; clone_size: NA; v_call: TRBV7-8; cdr3_length: 15; j_call: TRBJ2-3; cdr3_aa: CASSPRTAPTDTQYF; cdr3_nt: TGTGCCAGCAGCCCGCGGACAGCTCCCACAGATACGCAGTATTTT
d_call: TRBD1; clone_size: once; v_call: TRBV2; cdr3_length: 19; j_call: TRBJ1-5; cdr3_aa: CASRMFRDRATLGNQPQHF; cdr3_nt: TGTGCCAGCAGGATGTTTCGGGACAGGGCTACCTTGGGCAATCAGCCCCAGCATTTT
d_call: NA; clone_size: NA; v_call: TRBV4-1; cdr3_length: 15; j_call: TRBJ1-5; cdr3_aa: CASSQDIVGNQPQHF; cdr3_nt: TGCGCCAGCAGCCAAGATATAGTCGGCAATCAGCCCCAGCATTTT
d_call: NA; clone_size: NA; v_call: TRBV4-1; cdr3_length: 15; j_call: TRBJ1-3; cdr3_aa: CASSHGGISRNTIYF; cdr3_nt: TGCGCCAGCAGCCACGGGGGAATAAGTAGAAACACCATATATTTT
d_call: NA; clone_size: NA; v_call: TRBV27; cdr3_length: 17; j_call: TRBJ2-5; cdr3_aa: CASLDFPPESSPETQYF; cdr3_nt: TGTGCCAGCCTAGACTTTCCGCCGGAGAGCTCCCCGGAGACCCAGTACTTC
d_call: NA; clone_size: NA; v_call: TRBV28; cdr3_length: 17; j_call: TRBJ1-5; cdr3_aa: CASSFALGEGNNQPQHF; cdr3_nt: TGTGCCAGCAGTTTCGCCCTAGGGGAGGGCAACAATCAGCCCCAGCATTTT
d_call: TRBD1; clone_size: NA; v_call: TRBV10-1; cdr3_length: 15; j_call: TRBJ2-1; cdr3_aa: CASSGTGQGFNEQFF; cdr3_nt: TGCGCCAGCAGTGGTACGGGACAGGGGTTCAATGAGCAGTTCTTC
d_call: NA; clone_size: once; v_call: TRBV11-2; cdr3_length: 12; j_call: TRBJ1-5; cdr3_aa: CASSSGNQPQHF; cdr3_nt: TGTGCCAGCAGTTCAGGCAATCAGCCCCAGCATTTT
d_call: NA; clone_size: NA; v_call: TRBV9; cdr3_length: 10; j_call: TRBJ2-5; cdr3_aa: CASGEETQYF; cdr3_nt: TGTGCCAGCGGAGAAGAGACCCAGTACTTC
d_call: TRBD2; clone_size: NA; v_call: TRBV3-1/TRBV3-2; cdr3_length: 18; j_call: TRBJ2-7; cdr3_aa: CASSQSALAGGPSYEQYF; cdr3_nt: TGTGCCAGCAGCCAATCGGCTCTAGCGGGGGGGCCATCCTACGAGCAGTACTTC
d_call: TRBD2; clone_size: NA; v_call: TRBV7-6; cdr3_length: 17; j_call: TRBJ2-1; cdr3_aa: CASSLDLAGGRLDEQFF; cdr3_nt: TGTGCCAGCAGCTTAGATCTAGCGGGGGGCCGCCTCGATGAGCAGTTCTTC
d_call: NA; clone_size: NA; v_call: TRBV6-2/TRBV6-3; cdr3_length: 13; j_call: TRBJ2-7; cdr3_aa: CASSFAWRDEQYF; cdr3_nt: TGTGCCAGCAGTTTTGCTTGGAGGGACGAGCAGTACTTC
d_call: TRBD1; clone_size: NA; v_call: TRBV19; cdr3_length: 15; j_call: TRBJ1-1; cdr3_aa: CASSINRDRAGEAFF; cdr3_nt: TGTGCCAGTAGTATTAACAGGGACAGGGCAGGGGAAGCTTTCTTT
d_call: TRBD1; clone_size: NA; v_call: TRBV28; cdr3_length: 17; j_call: TRBJ2-4; cdr3_aa: CASRPGQGELAKNIQYF; cdr3_nt: TGTGCCAGCAGACCGGGACAGGGAGAGCTAGCCAAAAACATTCAGTACTTC
d_call: TRBD2; clone_size: NA; v_call: TRBV2; cdr3_length: 15; j_call: TRBJ2-1; cdr3_aa: CASRSGTSAYNEQFF; cdr3_nt: TGTGCCAGCAGATCCGGGACTAGCGCCTACAATGAGCAGTTCTTC
d_call: NA; clone_size: NA; v_call: TRBV9; cdr3_length: 15; j_call: TRBJ1-1; cdr3_aa: CASSEGPGPNTEAFF; cdr3_nt: TGTGCCAGCAGCGAGGGGCCGGGCCCGAACACTGAAGCTTTCTTT
d_call: NA; clone_size: NA; v_call: TRBV2; cdr3_length: 14; j_call: TRBJ1-5; cdr3_aa: CASREGRGNQPQHF; cdr3_nt: TGTGCCAGCAGGGAGGGAAGGGGTAATCAGCCCCAGCATTTT
d_call: NA; clone_size: NA; v_call: TRBV19; cdr3_length: 12; j_call: TRBJ2-7; cdr3_aa: CASSIRGDEQYF; cdr3_nt: TGTGCCAGTAGTATCAGGGGGGACGAGCAGTACTTC
d_call: TRBD2; clone_size: NA; v_call: TRBV6-5; cdr3_length: 15; j_call: TRBJ2-1; cdr3_aa: CASSFTSGSYNEQFF; cdr3_nt: TGTGCCAGCAGCTTTACTAGCGGGAGCTACAATGAGCAGTTCTTC
d_call: NA; clone_size: NA; v_call: TRBV4-1; cdr3_length: 17; j_call: TRBJ1-5; cdr3_aa: CASSPVLTGGSNQPQHF; cdr3_nt: TGCGCCAGCAGCCCCGTCCTGACTGGGGGGAGCAATCAGCCCCAGCATTTT
d_call: NA; clone_size: NA; v_call: TRBV6-2/TRBV6-3; cdr3_length: 15; j_call: TRBJ1-5; cdr3_aa: CASSSGLGSNQPQHF; cdr3_nt: TGTGCCAGCAGCTCGGGACTTGGCAGCAATCAGCCCCAGCATTTT
d_call: NA; clone_size: NA; v_call: TRBV7-8; cdr3_length: 14; j_call: TRBJ1-2; cdr3_aa: CASSPDTTGYGYTF; cdr3_nt: TGTGCCAGCAGCCCGGACACCACGGGCTATGGCTACACCTTC
d_call: TRBD1; clone_size: few; v_call: TRBV11-3; cdr3_length: 14; j_call: TRBJ2-7; cdr3_aa: CASSPGQGAYEQYF; cdr3_nt: TGTGCCAGCAGCCCCGGCCAGGGGGCCTACGAGCAGTACTTC
d_call: TRBD2; clone_size: NA; v_call: TRBV10-3; cdr3_length: 17; j_call: TRBJ2-2; cdr3_aa: CAISGGLAGSNTGELFF; cdr3_nt: TGTGCCATCAGTGGGGGACTAGCGGGATCGAACACCGGGGAGCTGTTTTTT
d_call: NA; clone_size: NA; v_call: TRBV18; cdr3_length: 14; j_call: TRBJ1-1; cdr3_aa: CASSSDTNARKAFF; cdr3_nt: TGTGCCAGCTCATCCGACACAAATGCCCGGAAAGCTTTCTTT
d_call: NA; clone_size: once; v_call: TRBV24-1; cdr3_length: 15; j_call: TRBJ2-3; cdr3_aa: CATSDFRGPTDTQYF; cdr3_nt: TGTGCCACCAGTGATTTCAGGGGACCCACAGATACGCAGTATTTT
d_call: TRBD1; clone_size: NA; v_call: TRBV7-2; cdr3_length: 21; j_call: TRBJ1-5; cdr3_aa: CASSLAFPTGAQVYSNQPQHF; cdr3_nt: TGTGCCAGCAGCTTAGCGTTCCCGACAGGGGCTCAGGTTTATAGCAATCAGCCCCAGCATTTT
d_call: NA; clone_size: NA; v_call: TRBV28; cdr3_length: 12; j_call: TRBJ2-5; cdr3_aa: CASRLGVETQYF; cdr3_nt: TGTGCCAGCCGACTAGGGGTGGAGACCCAGTACTTC
d_call: TRBD1; clone_size: NA; v_call: TRBV5-1; cdr3_length: 18; j_call: TRBJ1-4; cdr3_aa: CASSKGQGSVRVNEKLFF; cdr3_nt: TGCGCCAGCAGCAAAGGACAGGGCTCAGTTAGGGTTAATGAAAAACTGTTTTTT
d_call: NA; clone_size: NA; v_call: TRBV27; cdr3_length: 15; j_call: TRBJ2-4; cdr3_aa: CASRAGTGTKNIQYF; cdr3_nt: TGTGCCAGCAGAGCTGGTACAGGAACCAAAAACATTCAGTACTTC